These 25 T cell receptor beta chains share one sample of origin, sequenced in a study of Ad26.COV2.S vaccination and SARS-CoV-2 variants. Method: immunoSEQ multiplex PCR; TCRdb's copy keeps in-frame clones and lacks some. The data contain some 420,000 clones, 88% of them seen just once; the ten biggest clones take up 3.5% to 4%. Treatment meaning: around 19 received Ad26.COV2.S at low or high dose, single or two shots; roughly five received placebo; per-sample allocation not given. Samples came from day 63 after the first vaccine or placebo injection. This specimen consisted of peripheral blood, obtained in a trial of Ad26.COV2.S vaccine versus placebo. These receptors all stem from a person between 18 and 59 years old who received the Ad26.COV2.S COVID-19 vaccine or a placebo.

This clone was recorded once. This chain connects TRBV9 to TRBJ2-3; no clear D. The CDR3 runs 15 residues. Germline V gene sequence: CDR1 SGDLS, CDR2 YYNGEE. Between the trimmed V and J ends, which lost 7 bases and 0 bases, there was a span of 15 bases. The CDR3 reads CASAPLPTSTDTQYF. CDR3 bases: TGTGCCAGCGCTCCCCTCCCCACTAGCACAGATACGCAGTATTTT.

The chain has TRBV7-9 and TRBJ2-5; TRBD1 agrees at 7 bases. The V gene end was trimmed by 2 bases and the J gene end by 4 bases; junction bases not matched to a gene: 7. Looked up from germline, CDR1 is SEHNR and CDR2 is FQNEAQ (reference sequence). This CDR3 is built from 15 residues. The CDR3 nucleotides read TGTGCCAGCAGCTTATTGGGACAGAGTGTAGAGACCCAGTACTTC. Translated, it gives CASSLLGQSVETQYF. Combining the CDR3 with reference TRBV7-9 and TRBJ2-5 gives the whole variable domain DTGVSQNPRHKITKRGQNVTFRCDPISEHNRLYWYRQTLGQGPEFLTYFQNEAQLEKSRLLSDRFSAERPKGSFSTLEIQRTEQGDSAMYLCASSLLGQSVETQYFGPGTRLLVL.

This clone has just a few counts. The chain is built from TRBV3-1 (or the pseudogene TRBV3-2) and TRBJ1-1; D perhaps matches TRBD1 (5 bases). The CDR3 has 16 amino acids. Germline-derived CDR1 and CDR2 are LGHDT and YNNKEL (reference sequence). V was pared by 0 bases and J by 0 bases, with 11 bases between. In nucleotides, the CDR3 is TGTGCCAGCAGCCAAGATTTAGGGGTTTTGAACACTGAAGCTTTCTTT. Amino acid sequence: CASSQDLGVLNTEAFF.

The chain is built from TRBV10-3 and TRBJ2-3, with 11 bases aligning to TRBD2. The CDR3 is made up of 21 amino acids. The V and J ends lost 0 bases and 5 bases, in that order; junction bases with no gene match: 19. Germline lookup yields CDR1 ENHRY and CDR2 SYGVKD. In DNA, the CDR3 is TGTGCCATCAGTGAGTCGATGGCAGTGGGACTTAGCGGGGGGGCCGGAGATACGCAGTATTTT. This translates into CAISESMAVGLSGGAGDTQYF.

The V call is TRBV6-5, the J call TRBJ1-3; D is undetermined. V lost 6 bases and J 0 bases, leaving 9 bases between the germline ends. CDR3 size: 14 residues. Germline CDR1 and CDR2: MNHEY and SVGAGI. The CDR3 region has the DNA TGTGCCAGCAGCGACCCGGCCTCTGGAAACACCATATATTTT. It specifies CASSDPASGNTIYF.

V is TRBV7-3 and J is TRBJ2-6; no firm D call. CDR1 and CDR2 (germline): SGHTA, FQGTGA. Trimming took off 1 base at V and 2 bases at J, with 9 bases between the two ends. This CDR3 is built from 16 residues. The CDR3 reads CASSLINTAGANVLTF. The CDR3 DNA sequence: TGTGCCAGCAGCTTAATCAACACCGCTGGGGCCAACGTCCTGACTTTC.

The rearrangement joins TRBV5-4 to TRBJ2-1; the D call may be TRBD1 or TRBD2 (5 bases each). The length of the CDR3 is 15 residues. The germline CDR1 and CDR2 sequences are SGHNT and YYREEE (reference sequence). V was cut by 4 bases and J by 1 base, with 12 bases left in between. CDR3 in DNA: TGTGCCAGCAGCGCAGGGACGGGGTCCTACAATGAGCAGTTCTTC. Residues: CASSAGTGSYNEQFF.

V and J are TRBV19 and TRBJ2-7, with D maybe TRBD1 (5 bases). The CDR3 loop spans 15 amino acids. Germline V lookup: CDR1 LNHDA, CDR2 SQIVND (reference sequence). Trimming stripped 0 bases from V and 0 bases from J, with 9 bases between. The CDR3 bases are TGTGCCAGTAGTATAGAGGGGCGCAACTCCTACGAGCAGTACTTC. This gives the protein CASSIEGRNSYEQYF.

The chain joins TRBV7-2 to TRBJ1-3; possible D gene TRBD1, 5 bases. There are 19 residues in the CDR3. The germline CDR1 and CDR2 sequences are SGHTA and FQGNSA. With 5 bases removed from V and 0 bases from J, the gap between germline ends came to 23 bases. For the CDR3, the DNA is TGTGCCAGCAGCCCCTATTATACTTGGGACGGGAGCTCTGGAAACACCATATATTTT. Protein sequence: CASSPYYTWDGSSGNTIYF.

The chain uses TRBV14 and TRBJ1-2, with D possibly matching TRBD1 (5 bases). The CDR3 loop spans 14 amino acids. Germline values: CDR1 SGHDN, CDR2 FVKESK. V was clipped by 1 base and J by 4 bases, with 10 bases between them. CDR3 nucleotide sequence: TGTGCCAGCAGCCAAGCAGGGAATCCCTATGGCTACACCTTC. The encoded protein is CASSQAGNPYGYTF.

The chain combines TRBV7-2 with TRBJ2-1; a possible D gene is TRBD2 (6 bases). In germline, CDR1 is SGHTA, CDR2 FQGNSA. The V end lost 5 bases, the J end lost 2 bases, and 13 bases lay between the germline ends. The CDR3 is made up of 15 amino acids. DNA of the CDR3: TGTGCCAGCAGCCCCCGGGAGACCGCCTACAATGAGCAGTTCTTC. Translating it yields CASSPRETAYNEQFF.

The sample holds one count of this clone. V is TRBV11-2 and J is TRBJ2-2; 10 bases are a match to TRBD2. CDR3 length: 18 amino acids. Germline values: CDR1 SGHAT, CDR2 FQNNGV. V trimming: 1 base; J trimming: 0 bases; junction bases outside the gene matches: 5. CDR3 in DNA: TGTGCCAGCAGCTTAGTCCCAGCGGGGGGGCCGAACACCGGGGAGCTGTTTTTT. Amino acid sequence: CASSLVPAGGPNTGELFF.

The chain combines TRBV5-8 with TRBJ2-3; weak D call: TRBD2 (5 bases). CDR3 size: 16 residues. The germline CDR1 and CDR2 sequences are SGHTS and YDEGEE. The V and J ends lost 0 bases and 3 bases respectively, with 14 bases between them. The CDR3 spells CASSLGGLAQTDTQYF. The CDR3 bases are TGTGCCAGCAGCTTGGGTGGGCTAGCTCAGACAGATACGCAGTATTTT.

The chain has TRBV6-4 and TRBJ1-6; D might be TRBD1 (6 bases). Germline V gene lookup returns CDR1 MRHNA and CDR2 SNTAGT. Deletions cut 2 bases from V and 9 bases from J, with 11 bases between. The CDR3 loop spans 14 amino acids. In DNA form, the CDR3 reads TGTGCCAGCAGTGACCAGGGGAGTGGTTCACCCCTCCACTTT. Its protein is CASSDQGSGSPLHF.

This rearrangement joins TRBV2 to TRBJ2-3, with D unclear. The V gene lost 0 bases and the J gene lost 4 bases, with 17 bases spanning the gap. Germline lookup yields CDR1 SNHLY and CDR2 FYNNEI. The CDR3 runs to 17 residues. CDR3 loop: CASSEALFGLYADTQYF. CDR3 sequence (DNA): TGTGCCAGCAGTGAAGCGCTTTTCGGCCTATATGCAGATACGCAGTATTTT.

This chain joins TRBV3-1 (or the pseudogene TRBV3-2) and TRBJ2-5, with D possibly matching TRBD2 (6 bases). The CDR3 extends over 17 amino acids. Germline V gene sequence: CDR1 LGHDT, CDR2 YNNKEL (reference sequence). Trimming removed 2 bases at V and 4 bases at J, with 20 bases between. The DNA of the CDR3 is TGTGCCAGCAGCCAATTCGTACCGCTAGCGTTGGGAGAGACCCAGTACTTC. Residues: CASSQFVPLALGETQYF.

A few counts support this clone. This sequence joins TRBV7-9 and TRBJ1-2, with D unresolved. V lost 1 base, J lost 3 bases, and 6 bases lay in between. CDR1 SEHNR and CDR2 FQNEAQ come from the germline V gene (reference sequence). This CDR3 region has 13 residues. The chain's CDR3 is CASSLGQDYGYTF. DNA of the CDR3: TGTGCCAGCAGCTTAGGGCAGGACTATGGCTACACCTTC.

V gene TRBV6-6 combines with J gene TRBJ2-3, with D possibly called TRBD1 or TRBD2 (5 bases each). CDR3 length: 15 amino acids. The ends were cut back, 6 bases at V and 2 bases at J, with 15 bases in the middle. CDR1 and CDR2 from the germline V gene are MNHNY and SVGAGI (reference sequence). The chain's CDR3 is CASRGTYGYTDTQYF. For the CDR3, the DNA is TGTGCCAGCAGGGGGACGTATGGCTACACAGATACGCAGTATTTT.

This clone was recorded once. The rearrangement joins TRBV4-3 to TRBJ1-2; TRBD1 matches 10 bases. From germline, CDR1 is LGHNA and CDR2 YSLEER. The J segment lost 4 bases and the V segment lost 0 bases, leaving 5 bases of the junction unmatched. The CDR3 is 16 amino acids. The CDR3 sequence is CASSQETGGASYGYTF. The CDR3 coding sequence is TGCGCCAGCAGCCAAGAGACAGGGGGCGCCAGCTATGGCTACACCTTC.

This clone was seen a single time. The chain recombines TRBV5-4 with TRBJ1-2; D gene ambiguous. Trimming took 4 bases from V and 0 from J, leaving 10 bases between them. CDR3 length: 14 amino acids. Germline CDR1 reads SGHNT; CDR2 reads YYREEE (reference sequence). The CDR3 nucleotides are TGTGCCAGCAGCCCAGAGGTCGCTAACTATGGCTACACCTTC. It yields the protein CASSPEVANYGYTF. Full variable domain (missing parts from reference TRBV5-4 and TRBJ1-2): ETGVTQSPTHLIKTRGQQVTLRCSSQSGHNTVSWYQQALGQGPQFIFQYYREEENGRGNFPPRFSGLQFPNYSSELNVNALELDDSALYLCASSPEVANYGYTFGSGTRLTVV.

The chain employs TRBV7-2 and TRBJ2-3; 13 nucleotides align to TRBD2. This CDR3 is built from 16 residues. CDR1 is SGHTA, CDR2 FQGNSA, per germline. The J segment lost 6 bases and the V segment lost 5 bases, leaving 8 bases of the junction unmatched. CDR3 region: CASSPTSGGAWDTQYF. The DNA for the CDR3 is TGTGCCAGCAGCCCAACTAGCGGGGGGGCTTGGGATACGCAGTATTTT.

The gene calls are TRBV24-1 and TRBJ2-2, with D possibly being TRBD1 (6 bases). The CDR3 length is 15 residues. Germline CDR1 and CDR2: KGHDR and SFDVKD. The germline V and J ends were trimmed by 3 bases and 3 bases, with 10 bases remaining between them. CDR3 DNA: TGTGCCACCAGTGATATCAACAGGGACACCGGGGAGCTGTTTTTT. Translated, it gives CATSDINRDTGELFF.

V gene TRBV6-1 combines with J gene TRBJ2-2, with D unresolved. Trimming removed 2 bases at V and 2 bases at J, with 12 bases between. This CDR3 contains 16 residues. The germline gives CDR1 MNHNS, CDR2 SASEGT. The CDR3 sequence is CASSEWAAGNTGELFF. The CDR3 nucleotides read TGTGCCAGCAGTGAATGGGCGGCTGGAAACACCGGGGAGCTGTTTTTT.

The chain employs TRBV7-9 and TRBJ2-5, with D tentatively TRBD1 or TRBD2 (5 bases each). Germline CDR1 and CDR2: SEHNR and FQNEAQ (reference sequence). V lost 5 bases and J lost 5, with 15 bases in between. The CDR3 spans 14 residues. This CDR3 is CASSPGWGNETQYF. CDR3 nucleotide sequence: TGTGCCAGCAGCCCAGGGTGGGGGAATGAGACCCAGTACTTC.

The chain has TRBV12-3 or TRBV12-4 and TRBJ2-7, with 8 nucleotides matching TRBD1. V shed 6 bases and J 6 bases; nucleotides not matched to a gene: 4. The CDR3 consists of 12 residues. CDR3 DNA sequence: TGTGCCAGCAGCCTGACAGGGGTCGAGCAGTACTTC. It codes for CASSLTGVEQYF.